A selection of T cell receptor beta chains follows, all from one sample in a study of chemoradiotherapy in HPV16-positive cancers. Only in-frame clones appear in the TCRdb table, and some are missing; sequencing was by immunoSEQ multiplex PCR. Of roughly 15,000 clones listed, more than 70% are singletons. This material was obtained from a patient who underwent chemoradiotherapy. The receptors originated from a human donor with HPV-associated anogenital cancer. CDR3s leave out the opening cysteine and the closing phenylalanine or tryptophan. Fields, in order: J gene, V gene, clone size, CDR3 protein. Size values are once, few and many counts, or a class for expanded clones, and some rows have none.

TRBJ2-1 TRBV4-2 few ASSQVEAGKQF
TRBJ1-1 TRBV15 . ATSGGTGGLTEAF
TRBJ1-4 TRBV4-2 . ASSQDNDVEKKLF
TRBJ1-2 TRBV18 . ASSPTPGDGYT
TRBJ1-1 TRBV2 . ASRTDRSNTEAF
TRBJ2-5 TRBV4-2 . ASSLSTAEETQY
TRBJ1-2 TRBV4-2 few ASSQAGSYGYT
TRBJ2-1 TRBV27 few ASSLGPSGGNEQF
TRBJ2-7 TRBV7-6 . ASSLAGIGEQY
TRBJ1-4 TRBV7-2 . ASSPGSANEKLF
. TRBV28 few ASSCQGCYEQY
TRBJ2-1 TRBV9 few ASSARTGRYNEQF
TRBJ2-3 TRBV28 . ASKEAGGVLGSQY
TRBJ1-2 TRBV28 few ASRPGQGGGYT
TRBJ1-6 TRBV6-5 . ASSITEINSPLH
. TRBV20-1 . SSLGPYEQY
TRBJ1-1 TRBV6-6 . ASSFNPTGNTEAF
TRBJ2-1 TRBV4-3 . ASSQEYPAVFFNEQF
TRBJ2-7 TRBV11-3 . ASSLDQQHEQY
TRBJ2-7 TRBV28 . ASSSFWGSPYEQY